The following is a T cell receptor beta chain sequence with its context. The sample belongs to a study of blood T cell repertoires in COVID-19. Overall study: Some COVID-19 samples were acute and others convalescent; all came from the United States, Italy and Spain.

The table came from immunoSEQ multiplex PCR; TCRdb's copy has only in-frame clones and leaves some out. The table includes 150,000 to 200,000 clones, about 89% detected once. Input material: peripheral blood. The TCR sequence derives from a man aged 18 to 29 who had recovered from COVID-19.

The CDR3 nucleotides are TGTGCCAGCAGCACCGGGACAGGGAAGGTAGATACGCAGTATTTT. Translated, it gives CASSTGTGKVDTQYF. The gene calls are TRBV11-2 and TRBJ2-3; 9 bases are shared with TRBD1. The germline V gene encodes CDR1 SGHAT and CDR2 FQNNGV. CDR3 length equals 15 residues. V lost 5 bases and J lost 5; bases outside the gene matches: 8.